One and the same sample provided the 31 T cell receptor beta chains below, sequenced in a study of PD-L1 blockade in urothelial cancer. TCRdb's copy holds only in-frame clones and misses some; the assay was immunoSEQ multiplex PCR. The sample has approximately 50,000 clones, around 80% seen once. Time point: pretreatment peripheral blood. The sequencing used PBMCs, collected around atezolizumab (anti-PD-L1) treatment. The receptors were gathered from a man between 65 and 80 years old with urothelial cancer.

The chain has TRBV2 and TRBJ1-5, with D perhaps TRBD1 (6 bases). CDR1 and CDR2 from the germline V gene are SNHLY and FYNNEI. Trimming took off 8 bases at V and 6 bases at J, with 14 bases between the two ends. The CDR3 totals 13 residues. CDR3 DNA: TGTGCCAGCGGCCAGGGGAGAGTTCAGCCCCAGCATTTT. It codes for CASGQGRVQPQHF. Combining the CDR3 with reference TRBV2 and TRBJ1-5 gives the whole variable domain EPEVTQTPSHQVTQMGQEVILRCVPISNHLYFYWYRQILGQKVEFLVSFYNNEISEKSEIFDDQFSVERPDGSNFTLKIRSTKLEDSAMYFCASGQGRVQPQHFGDGTRLSIL.

This rearrangement joins TRBV2 to TRBJ2-6; a possible D gene is TRBD1 (5 bases). This CDR3 is built from 18 residues. Germline assignment: CDR1 SNHLY and CDR2 FYNNEI. The V end was cut by 4 bases, the J end by 3 bases, with 19 bases between. CDR3 sequence: CASSGIAGPGGGANVLTF. CDR3 in DNA: TGTGCCAGCAGTGGGATAGCAGGGCCGGGTGGTGGGGCCAACGTCCTGACTTTC.

The V call is TRBV6-4, the J call TRBJ2-1; TRBD1 aligns across 7 bases. CDR1 MRHNA and CDR2 SNTAGT come from the germline V gene. V was clipped by 3 bases and J by 4 bases; unmatched bases: 6. The CDR3 covers 15 residues. The CDR3 here is CASSEEATGYNEQFF. CDR3 bases: TGTGCCAGCAGTGAGGAGGCGACAGGGTACAATGAGCAGTTCTTC.

The CDR3 coding sequence is TGTGCCAGCAGCTTGGGAGGGGGCGCGAGTGAAAAACTGTTTTTT. Translated: CASSLGGGASEKLFF. The chain recombines TRBV5-8 with TRBJ1-4; 7 bases map to TRBD1. The CDR3 totals 15 residues. The germline V gene has CDR1 SGHTS and CDR2 YDEGEE. V shed 0 bases, J shed 7 bases, and the junction held 6 bases outside the gene matches.

The J gene is TRBJ2-7, the V gene TRBV20-1, with a possible D match to TRBD2 (5 bases). CDR3 length equals 11 residues. Germline assignment: CDR1 DFQATT and CDR2 SNEGSKA (reference sequence). Trimming took off 3 bases at V and 11 bases at J, with 14 bases between the two ends. The CDR3 nucleotides read TGCAGTGCTAGGACTTTGCCGAGGGAGTACTTC. Encoded protein: CSARTLPREYF.

This chain links TRBV6-6 with TRBJ1-5, with D possibly TRBD1 on 6 matching bases. Looked up from germline, CDR1 is MNHNY and CDR2 is SVGAGI (reference sequence). CDR3 length equals 12 residues. V was cut by 11 bases and J by 4 bases, with 12 bases left in between. The CDR3 protein is CAVQGQNQPQHF. The CDR3 DNA reads as TGTGCCGTGCAGGGACAAAATCAGCCCCAGCATTTT.

The rearrangement joins TRBV6-6 to TRBJ1-1; D is unclear. Germline values: CDR1 MNHNY, CDR2 SVGAGI (reference sequence). The CDR3 runs 15 residues. Trimming shortened V by 3 bases and J by 0 bases, and 11 bases separated the two germline ends. The CDR3 nucleotides are TGTGCCAGCAGTTATTCGGGATCCATGAACACTGAAGCTTTCTTT. Its protein is CASSYSGSMNTEAFF.

The genes are TRBV6-1 and TRBJ1-2, with TRBD1 as a possible D gene (5 bases). Trimming took 7 bases from V and 2 from J, leaving 11 bases between them. Germline CDR1 reads MNHNS; CDR2 reads SASEGT. The CDR3 consists of 13 residues. CDR3 in amino acids: CASTLDRNYGYTF. The CDR3 bases are TGTGCCAGCACCCTCGACAGAAACTATGGCTACACCTTC.

V usage is TRBV27 and J usage is TRBJ2-2; maybe TRBD2 (5 bases). V was clipped by 5 bases and J by 6 bases, with 10 bases between them. This CDR3 has 13 residues. Per germline, CDR1 MNHEY and CDR2 SMNVEV (reference sequence). DNA for the CDR3: TGTGCCAGCAGTGAGGGCCAATCCGGGGAGCTGTTTTTT. Translating gives CASSEGQSGELFF.

The J gene is TRBJ1-2, the V gene TRBV9; no clear D gene. CDR1 and CDR2 (germline): SGDLS, YYNGEE. The V gene lost 7 bases and the J gene lost 8 bases, with 18 bases spanning the gap. This CDR3 is built from 13 residues. CDR3 DNA: TGTGCCAGCTCCCTGACCGCCTCCGGGGGCTACACCTTC. Translation: CASSLTASGGYTF.

This clone was counted once. This sequence joins TRBV30 and TRBJ1-1; tentatively, D is TRBD1 (6 bases). The germline gives CDR1 GTSNPN, CDR2 SVGIG (reference sequence). Trimming left V 5 bases short and J 5 bases short, with 15 bases between. The CDR3 totals 13 residues. CDR3 sequence: CAWSTGGRTEAFF. In DNA form, the CDR3 reads TGTGCCTGGTCAACGGGGGGCAGAACTGAAGCTTTCTTT.

J is TRBJ2-1 and V is TRBV7-3; a weak D match, TRBD2 (7 bases). Germline V gene data show CDR1 as SGHTA and CDR2 as FQGTGA. V was shortened by 4 bases and J by 5 bases, with 18 bases between the two germline ends. The CDR3 totals 16 residues. This CDR3 is CASSYSGGPTDNEQFF. The DNA of the CDR3 is TGTGCCAGCAGCTACTCCGGGGGGCCTACCGACAATGAGCAGTTCTTC.

The chain recombines TRBV9 with TRBJ1-2, with TRBD1 matching over 8 bases. Germline values: CDR1 SGDLS, CDR2 YYNGEE. The V gene end was trimmed by 4 bases and the J gene end by 5 bases; junction bases not matched to a gene: 13. This CDR3 has 16 amino acids. The CDR3 nucleotides read TGTGCCAGCAGCCGTCTTTCCGGGACAGGAAGATATGGCTACACCTTC. This translates into CASSRLSGTGRYGYTF.

The rearrangement joins TRBV7-3 to TRBJ2-7; TRBD1 matches 10 bases. CDR1 is SGHTA, CDR2 FQGTGA, per germline. V lost 1 base, J lost 9 bases, and 3 bases stayed unmatched. The CDR3 sequence is 13 residues long. CDR3: CASSLIGTGVQYF. CDR3 in DNA: TGTGCCAGCAGCTTAATAGGGACAGGGGTGCAGTACTTC.

This rearrangement joins TRBV5-4 to TRBJ2-3; maybe TRBD2 (6 bases). The CDR3 consists of 15 residues. Germline lookup yields CDR1 SGHNT and CDR2 YYREEE (reference sequence). V was pared by 0 bases and J by 1 base, with 9 bases between. The CDR3 coding sequence is TGTGCCAGCAGCTTGGACGGGGGAGGCACAGATACGCAGTATTTT. Its protein is CASSLDGGGTDTQYF. The entire variable domain, with the rest obtained from reference TRBV5-4 and TRBJ2-3, is as follows: ETGVTQSPTHLIKTRGQQVTLRCSSQSGHNTVSWYQQALGQGPQFIFQYYREEENGRGNFPPRFSGLQFPNYSSELNVNALELDDSALYLCASSLDGGGTDTQYFGPGTRLTVL.

This sequence joins TRBV10-3 and TRBJ2-1; 7 positions match TRBD2. Germline CDR1 reads ENHRY; CDR2 reads SYGVKD. After removal of 11 bases from V and 9 bases from J, the junction contained 13 bases not matched to a gene. The length of the CDR3 is 13 residues. The CDR3 region has the DNA TGTGCCGCCGCCCCGCTAGCGGATGGTGAGCAGTTCTTC. Its translation: CAAAPLADGEQFF.

The rearrangement joins TRBV27 to TRBJ2-7; the match to TRBD2 covers 9 bases. Germline CDR1 reads MNHEY; CDR2 reads SMNVEV (reference sequence). The CDR3 is 13 amino acids. Unmatched junction bases numbered 9, after V lost 8 bases and J lost 7 bases. This chain's CDR3 is CASGPPGLAEQYF. The CDR3 DNA sequence: TGTGCCAGCGGCCCCCCGGGACTAGCAGAGCAGTACTTC.

V gene TRBV30 combines with J gene TRBJ1-6; D call uncertain. There are 13 residues in the CDR3. CDR1 is GTSNPN, CDR2 SVGIG, per germline (reference sequence). V shed 5 bases and J shed 10 bases, with 15 bases lying between them. DNA for the CDR3: TGTGCCTGGGTCAAGGAGGGAGACTCACCCCTCCACTTT. Encoded protein: CAWVKEGDSPLHF.

As DNA, the CDR3 is TGTGCCAGCAATGGATGGACAGGGAATCAGCCCCAGCATTTT. This translates into CASNGWTGNQPQHF. The J gene is TRBJ1-5, the V gene TRBV6-1; the match to TRBD1 covers 8 bases. The CDR3 runs 14 residues. The germline V gene has CDR1 MNHNS and CDR2 SASEGT. The V segment lost 7 bases and the J segment 4 bases; nucleotides outside the gene matches: 6.

The chain combines TRBV5-1 with TRBJ1-1, with 8 bases identical to TRBD1. The germline V gene encodes CDR1 SGHRS and CDR2 YFSETQ. V lost 2 bases and J lost 5; bases outside the gene matches: 2. The CDR3 extends over 13 amino acids. The CDR3 DNA reads as TGCGCCAGCAGCTTTACAGGGGGAACTGAAGCTTTCTTT. Protein: CASSFTGGTEAFF.

The chain is built from TRBV9 and TRBJ1-2; D gene unclear. The CDR3 extends over 14 amino acids. The germline gives CDR1 SGDLS, CDR2 YYNGEE. Between the trimmed V and J ends, which lost 0 bases and 2 bases, there was a span of 8 bases. CDR3 amino acids: CASSVGAQNYGYTF. The CDR3 region has the DNA TGTGCCAGCAGCGTAGGTGCTCAGAACTATGGCTACACCTTC.

The rearrangement uses TRBV29-1 and TRBJ2-3, with 7 nucleotides matching TRBD1. Germline V CDR1 and CDR2: SQVTM, ANQGSEA. This CDR3 is built from 14 residues. J was trimmed by 4 bases and V by 1 base; bases with no gene match: 5. The CDR3 region is CSVEGRGIADTQYF. The CDR3 region has the DNA TGCAGCGTTGAAGGCAGGGGGATTGCAGATACGCAGTATTTT.

This chain links TRBV9 with TRBJ2-3, with 7 bases identical to TRBD2. This CDR3 region has 14 residues. CDR1 and CDR2 (germline): SGDLS, YYNGEE. V shed 4 bases and J 3 bases; nucleotides not matched to a gene: 5. The CDR3 loop reads CASSPQGGTDTQYF. The CDR3 nucleotides read TGTGCCAGCAGCCCCCAGGGAGGGACAGATACGCAGTATTTT.

V is TRBV18 and J is TRBJ2-1; 9 nucleotides line up with TRBD2. CDR1 and CDR2 (germline): KGHSH, LQKENI. J was trimmed by 3 bases and V by 3 bases; bases with no gene match: 6. The CDR3 loop spans 16 amino acids. The CDR3 sequence: CASSPGVSGSYNEQFF. The CDR3, as DNA: TGTGCCAGCTCACCCGGGGTTAGCGGGAGCTACAATGAGCAGTTCTTC.

The chain is built from TRBV4-3 and TRBJ1-3; D is undetermined. From germline, CDR1 is LGHNA and CDR2 YSLEER. V dropped 1 base and J dropped 4 bases, with 8 bases sitting between them. The CDR3 runs 14 residues. CDR3 residues: CASSQGAPGNTIYF. As DNA, the CDR3 is TGCGCCAGCAGCCAAGGGGCTCCCGGAAACACCATATATTTT.

In DNA form, the CDR3 reads TGTGCCAGCAGCGTCAGGGGAACCACAGATACGCAGTATTTT. It is translated as CASSVRGTTDTQYF. The chain recombines TRBV9 with TRBJ2-3; TRBD1 is a possible D gene (6 bases). The CDR3 is 14 residues long. V lost 2 bases to trimming and J lost 2 bases, with 9 bases between them. Germline V gene sequence: CDR1 SGDLS, CDR2 YYNGEE.

The chain recombines TRBV29-1 with TRBJ1-2, with a possible D match to TRBD1 (6 bases). Per the germline V gene, CDR1 is SQVTM and CDR2 is ANQGSEA. Trimming removed 4 bases at V and 2 bases at J, with 23 bases between. This CDR3 contains 17 residues. DNA of the CDR3: TGCAGCGTTGTCAGGCTGGACAGCCGTAAACCGAACTATGGCTACACCTTC. It encodes CSVVRLDSRKPNYGYTF.

The CDR3 reads CASRAGRTEAFF. CDR3 nucleotide sequence: TGTGCCAGCAGGGCAGGGAGGACTGAAGCTTTCTTT. The chain carries TRBV6-1 and TRBJ1-1, with D possibly being TRBD1 (5 bases). This CDR3 is 12 amino acids long. V gave up 6 bases and J gave up 5 bases, with 10 bases separating them. The germline V gene has CDR1 MNHNS and CDR2 SASEGT.

The chain is built from TRBV29-1 and TRBJ1-6; tentative D call: TRBD1 (5 bases). V was shortened by 1 base and J by 9 bases, with 10 bases between the two germline ends. The CDR3 totals 13 residues. Per the germline V gene, CDR1 is SQVTM and CDR2 is ANQGSEA. This chain's CDR3 is CSVEVGRGSPLHF. The CDR3 DNA sequence: TGCAGCGTTGAAGTGGGTAGGGGTTCACCCCTCCACTTT. Full variable domain (missing parts from reference TRBV29-1 and TRBJ1-6): SAVISQKPSRDICQRGTSLTIQCQVDSQVTMMFWYRQQPGQSLTLIATANQGSEATYESGFVIDKFPISRPNLTFSTLTVSNMSPEDSSIYLCSVEVGRGSPLHFGNGTRLTVT.

The chain joins TRBV7-2 to TRBJ2-2; D possibly corresponds to TRBD1 (6 bases). Trimming shortened V by 5 bases and J by 0 bases, and 13 bases separated the two germline ends. CDR1 SGHTA and CDR2 FQGNSA come from the germline V gene. There are 16 residues in the CDR3. The CDR3 protein is CASSPLGATNTGELFF. CDR3 coding DNA: TGTGCCAGCAGCCCCCTGGGGGCAACGAACACCGGGGAGCTGTTTTTT.

The chain carries TRBV27 and TRBJ2-3; D uncertain. This CDR3 is built from 11 residues. Germline V gives CDR1 MNHEY, CDR2 SMNVEV (reference sequence). Trimming left V 6 bases short and J 7 bases short, with 8 bases between. The CDR3, as DNA: TGTGCCAGCAGGAAGCTGAATACGCAGTATTTT. Translating it yields CASRKLNTQYF.